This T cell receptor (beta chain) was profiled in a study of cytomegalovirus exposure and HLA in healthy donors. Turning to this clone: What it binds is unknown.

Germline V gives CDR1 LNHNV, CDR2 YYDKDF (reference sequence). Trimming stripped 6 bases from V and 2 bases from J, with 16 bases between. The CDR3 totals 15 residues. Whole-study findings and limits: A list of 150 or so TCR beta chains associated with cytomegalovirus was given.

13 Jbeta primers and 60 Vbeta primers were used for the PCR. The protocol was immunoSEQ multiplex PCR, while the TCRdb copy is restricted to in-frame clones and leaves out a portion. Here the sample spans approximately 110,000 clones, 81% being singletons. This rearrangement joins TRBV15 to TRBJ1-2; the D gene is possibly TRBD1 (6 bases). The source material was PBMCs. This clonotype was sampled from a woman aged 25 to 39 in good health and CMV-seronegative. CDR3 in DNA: TGTGCCACCAGTACCGATAACAGGGTGAACTATGGCTACACCTTC. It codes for CATSTDNRVNYGYTF.